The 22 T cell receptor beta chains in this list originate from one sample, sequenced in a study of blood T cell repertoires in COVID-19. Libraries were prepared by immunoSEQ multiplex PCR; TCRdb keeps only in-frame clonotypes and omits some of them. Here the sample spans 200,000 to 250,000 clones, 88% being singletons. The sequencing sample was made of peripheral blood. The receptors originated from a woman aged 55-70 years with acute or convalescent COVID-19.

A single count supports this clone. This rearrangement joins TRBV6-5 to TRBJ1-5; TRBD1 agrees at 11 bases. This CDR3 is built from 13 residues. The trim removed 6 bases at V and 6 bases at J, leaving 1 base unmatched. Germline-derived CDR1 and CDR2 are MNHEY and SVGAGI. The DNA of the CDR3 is TGTGCCAGCAGGGGGACAGGGGGTCAGCCCCAGCATTTT. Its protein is CASRGTGGQPQHF.

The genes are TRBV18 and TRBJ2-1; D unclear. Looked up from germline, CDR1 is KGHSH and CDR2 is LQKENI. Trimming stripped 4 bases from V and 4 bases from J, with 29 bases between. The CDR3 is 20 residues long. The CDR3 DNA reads TGTGCCAGCTCACAAACAGCCACAAACCTTCTCTCACTGATATACAATGAGCAGTTCTTC. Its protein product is CASSQTATNLLSLIYNEQFF.

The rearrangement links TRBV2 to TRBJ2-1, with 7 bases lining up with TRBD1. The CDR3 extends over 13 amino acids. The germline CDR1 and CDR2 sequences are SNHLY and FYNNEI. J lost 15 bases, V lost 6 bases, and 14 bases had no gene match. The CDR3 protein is CASRTGQTFWPFF. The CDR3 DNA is TGTGCCAGCAGGACAGGGCAAACCTTTTGGCCGTTCTTC.

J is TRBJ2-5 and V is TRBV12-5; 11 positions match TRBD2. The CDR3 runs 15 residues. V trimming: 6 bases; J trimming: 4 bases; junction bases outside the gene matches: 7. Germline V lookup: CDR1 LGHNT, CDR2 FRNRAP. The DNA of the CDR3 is TGTGCTAGTGGATTTAGCGGGGGGGCAGGAGAGACCCAGTACTTC. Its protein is CASGFSGGAGETQYF.

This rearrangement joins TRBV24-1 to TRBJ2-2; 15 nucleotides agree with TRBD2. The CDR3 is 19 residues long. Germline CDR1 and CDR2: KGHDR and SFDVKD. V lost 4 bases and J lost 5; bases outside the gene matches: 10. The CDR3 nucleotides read TGTGCCACCAGTGACAGAGGACTAGCGGGAGGGCCGGTTACCGGGGAGCTGTTTTTT. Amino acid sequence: CATSDRGLAGGPVTGELFF.

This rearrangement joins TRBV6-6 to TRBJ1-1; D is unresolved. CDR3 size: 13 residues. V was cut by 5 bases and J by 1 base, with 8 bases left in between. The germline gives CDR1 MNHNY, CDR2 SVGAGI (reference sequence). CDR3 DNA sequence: TGTGCCAGCAGTACCTCAGAGAACACTGAAGCTTTCTTT. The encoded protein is CASSTSENTEAFF.

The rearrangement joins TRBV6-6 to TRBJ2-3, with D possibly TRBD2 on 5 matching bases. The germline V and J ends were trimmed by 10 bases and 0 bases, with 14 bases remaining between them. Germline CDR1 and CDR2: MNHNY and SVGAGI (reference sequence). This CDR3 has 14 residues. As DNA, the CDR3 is TGTGCCACTGCGAATCCGGGGAGCACAGATACGCAGTATTTT. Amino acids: CATANPGSTDTQYF.

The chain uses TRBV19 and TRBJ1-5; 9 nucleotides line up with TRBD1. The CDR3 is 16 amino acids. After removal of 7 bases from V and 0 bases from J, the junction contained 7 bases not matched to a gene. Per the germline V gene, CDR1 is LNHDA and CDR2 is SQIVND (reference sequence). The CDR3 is CASNPTGGLSNQPQHF. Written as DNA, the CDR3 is TGTGCCAGTAATCCAACAGGGGGCCTTAGCAATCAGCCCCAGCATTTT.

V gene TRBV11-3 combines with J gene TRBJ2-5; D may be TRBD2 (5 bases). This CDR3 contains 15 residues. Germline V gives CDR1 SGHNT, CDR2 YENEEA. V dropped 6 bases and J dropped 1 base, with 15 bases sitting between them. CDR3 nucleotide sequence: TGTGCCAGCAGGCCTTGGGGAGCTTTCCAAGAGACCCAGTACTTC. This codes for CASRPWGAFQETQYF.

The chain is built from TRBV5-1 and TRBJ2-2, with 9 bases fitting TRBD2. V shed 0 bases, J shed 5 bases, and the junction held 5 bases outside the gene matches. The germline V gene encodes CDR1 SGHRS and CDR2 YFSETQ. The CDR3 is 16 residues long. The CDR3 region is CASSLAVAGVTGELFF. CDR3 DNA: TGCGCCAGCAGCTTGGCCGTAGCGGGAGTTACCGGGGAGCTGTTTTTT.

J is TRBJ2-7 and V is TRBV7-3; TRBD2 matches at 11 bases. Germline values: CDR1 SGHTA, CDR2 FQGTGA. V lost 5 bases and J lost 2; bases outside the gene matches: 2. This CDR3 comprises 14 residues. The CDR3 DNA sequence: TGTGCCAGCAGCCTAGCGGGGGGTACCTACGAGCAGTACTTC. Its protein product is CASSLAGGTYEQYF.

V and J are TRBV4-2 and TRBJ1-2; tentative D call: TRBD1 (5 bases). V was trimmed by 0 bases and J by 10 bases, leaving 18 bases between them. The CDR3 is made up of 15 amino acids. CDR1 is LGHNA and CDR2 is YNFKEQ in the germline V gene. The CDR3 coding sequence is TGTGCCAGCAGCCAAGATTGGGCAGGGAATAGTGCCTACACCTTC. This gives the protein CASSQDWAGNSAYTF.

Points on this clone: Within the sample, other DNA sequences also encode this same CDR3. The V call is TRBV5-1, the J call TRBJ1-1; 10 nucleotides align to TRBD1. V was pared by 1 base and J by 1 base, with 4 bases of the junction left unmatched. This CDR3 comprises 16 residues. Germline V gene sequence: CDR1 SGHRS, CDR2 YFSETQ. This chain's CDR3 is CASSLRTGGPNTEAFF. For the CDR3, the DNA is TGCGCCAGCAGCTTGAGGACAGGGGGGCCGAACACTGAAGCTTTCTTT.

CDR3 coding DNA: TGTGCTAGTGGCTCAGGGGCTGGAAACACCATATATTTT. Encoded protein: CASGSGAGNTIYF. This sequence joins TRBV12-5 and TRBJ1-3; possibly TRBD1 for D (6 bases). With 6 bases removed from V and 2 bases from J, the gap between germline ends came to 8 bases. The germline V gene has CDR1 LGHNT and CDR2 FRNRAP. The CDR3 runs to 13 residues.

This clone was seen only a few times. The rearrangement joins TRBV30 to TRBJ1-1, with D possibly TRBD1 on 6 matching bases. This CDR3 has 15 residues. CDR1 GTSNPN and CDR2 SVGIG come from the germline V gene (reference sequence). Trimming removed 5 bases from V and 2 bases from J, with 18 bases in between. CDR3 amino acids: CAWGGDTGYNTEAFF. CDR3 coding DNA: TGTGCCTGGGGCGGTGATACAGGGTACAACACTGAAGCTTTCTTT.

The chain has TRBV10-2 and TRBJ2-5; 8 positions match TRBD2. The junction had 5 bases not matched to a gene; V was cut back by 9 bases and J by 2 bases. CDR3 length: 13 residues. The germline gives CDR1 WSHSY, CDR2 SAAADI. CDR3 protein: CASLAGLQETQYF. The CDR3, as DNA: TGCGCCAGTTTAGCGGGACTGCAAGAGACCCAGTACTTC.

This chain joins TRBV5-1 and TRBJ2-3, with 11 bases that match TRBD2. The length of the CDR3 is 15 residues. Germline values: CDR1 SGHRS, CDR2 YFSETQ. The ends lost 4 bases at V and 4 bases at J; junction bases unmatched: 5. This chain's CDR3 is CASSVTSGSADTQYF. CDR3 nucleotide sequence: TGCGCCAGCAGCGTCACTAGCGGGAGCGCAGATACGCAGTATTTT. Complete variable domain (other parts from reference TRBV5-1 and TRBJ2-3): KAGVTQTPRYLIKTRGQQVTLSCSPISGHRSVSWYQQTPGQGLQFLFEYFSETQRNKGNFPGRFSGRQFSNSRSEMNVSTLELGDSALYLCASSVTSGSADTQYFGPGTRLTVL.

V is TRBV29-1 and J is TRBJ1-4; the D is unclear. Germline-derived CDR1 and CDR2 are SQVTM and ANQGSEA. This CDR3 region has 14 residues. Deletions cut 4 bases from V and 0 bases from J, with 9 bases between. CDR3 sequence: CSVVMAPTNEKLFF. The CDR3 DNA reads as TGCAGCGTTGTTATGGCCCCAACTAATGAAAAACTGTTTTTT.

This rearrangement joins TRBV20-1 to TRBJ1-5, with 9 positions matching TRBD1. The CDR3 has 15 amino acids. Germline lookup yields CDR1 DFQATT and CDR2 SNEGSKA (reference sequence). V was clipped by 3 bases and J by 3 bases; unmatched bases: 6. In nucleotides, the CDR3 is TGCAGTGCTAGTTCAGGGACAGGGACCAATCAGCCCCAGCATTTT. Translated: CSASSGTGTNQPQHF.

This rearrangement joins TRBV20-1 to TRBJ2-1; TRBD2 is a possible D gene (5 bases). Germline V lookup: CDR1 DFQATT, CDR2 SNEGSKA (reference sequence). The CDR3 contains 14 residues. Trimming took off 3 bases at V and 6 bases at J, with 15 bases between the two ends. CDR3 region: CSASRVGVLNEQFF. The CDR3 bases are TGCAGTGCTAGTCGCGTCGGGGTCCTCAATGAGCAGTTCTTC.

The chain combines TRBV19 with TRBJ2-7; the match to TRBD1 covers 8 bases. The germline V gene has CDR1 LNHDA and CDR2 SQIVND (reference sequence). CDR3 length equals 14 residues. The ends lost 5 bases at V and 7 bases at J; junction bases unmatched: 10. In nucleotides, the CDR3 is TGTGCCAGTAGTTTGACAGGGGCCCCGCAAGAGCAGTACTTC. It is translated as CASSLTGAPQEQYF.

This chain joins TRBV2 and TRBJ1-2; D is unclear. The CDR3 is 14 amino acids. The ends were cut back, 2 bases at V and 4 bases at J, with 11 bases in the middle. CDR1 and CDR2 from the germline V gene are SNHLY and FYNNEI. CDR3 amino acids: CASSESGLSYGYTF. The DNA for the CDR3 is TGTGCCAGCAGTGAATCGGGGTTGAGCTATGGCTACACCTTC.